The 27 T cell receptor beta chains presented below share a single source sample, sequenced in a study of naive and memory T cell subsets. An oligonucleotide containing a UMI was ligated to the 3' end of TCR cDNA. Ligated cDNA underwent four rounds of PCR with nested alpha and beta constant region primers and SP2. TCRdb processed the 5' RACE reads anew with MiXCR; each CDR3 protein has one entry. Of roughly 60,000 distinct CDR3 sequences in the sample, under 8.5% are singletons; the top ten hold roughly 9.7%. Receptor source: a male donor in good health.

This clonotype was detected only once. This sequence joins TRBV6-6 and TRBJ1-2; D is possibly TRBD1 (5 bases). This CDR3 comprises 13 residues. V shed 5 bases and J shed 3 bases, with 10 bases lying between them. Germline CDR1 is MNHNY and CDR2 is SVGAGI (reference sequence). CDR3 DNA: TGTGCCAGCAGTCCAAAAGGGGACTATGGCTACACCTTC. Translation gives CASSPKGDYGYTF.

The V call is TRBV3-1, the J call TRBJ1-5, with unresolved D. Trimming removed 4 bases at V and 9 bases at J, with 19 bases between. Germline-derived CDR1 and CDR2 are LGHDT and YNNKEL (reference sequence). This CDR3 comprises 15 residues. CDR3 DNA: TGTGCCAGCAGCCCCCATAGCGGGTACAATGGGCCCCAGCATTTT. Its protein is CASSPHSGYNGPQHF.

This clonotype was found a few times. In DNA, the CDR3 is TGTGCCAGCAGCCCCGGTGAGGGGAGGTCTGGAAACACCATATATTTT. Its translation is CASSPGEGRSGNTIYF. The chain couples TRBV7-6 to TRBJ1-3, with D perhaps matching TRBD1 (5 bases). The ends were cut back, 5 bases at V and 1 base at J, with 15 bases in the middle. The CDR3 has 16 amino acids. Germline CDR1 reads SGHVS; CDR2 reads FNYEAQ.

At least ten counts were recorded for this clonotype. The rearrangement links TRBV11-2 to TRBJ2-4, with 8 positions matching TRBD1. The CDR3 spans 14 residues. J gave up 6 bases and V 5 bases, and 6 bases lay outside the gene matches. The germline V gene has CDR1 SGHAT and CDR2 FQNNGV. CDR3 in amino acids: CASSRTGMRNIQYF. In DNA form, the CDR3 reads TGTGCCAGCAGCCGGACAGGGATGAGAAACATTCAGTACTTC.

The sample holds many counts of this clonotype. The CDR3 DNA is TGCAGCGTTGAAGATAGAACAGGGAAAGGCTACACCTTC. Protein product: CSVEDRTGKGYTF. The chain uses TRBV29-1 and TRBJ1-2, with a possible D match to TRBD1 (6 bases). Trimming stripped 0 bases from V and 8 bases from J, with 13 bases between. Germline CDR1 and CDR2: SQVTM and ANQGSEA. The CDR3 is 13 amino acids.

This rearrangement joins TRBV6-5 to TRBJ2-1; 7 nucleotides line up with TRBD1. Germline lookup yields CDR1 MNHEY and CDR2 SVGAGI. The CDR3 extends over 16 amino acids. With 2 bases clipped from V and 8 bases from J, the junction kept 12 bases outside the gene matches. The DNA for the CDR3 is TGTGCCAGCAGTTACCGGACAGGAAGAAGACAGGATGAGCAGTTCTTC. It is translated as CASSYRTGRRQDEQFF.

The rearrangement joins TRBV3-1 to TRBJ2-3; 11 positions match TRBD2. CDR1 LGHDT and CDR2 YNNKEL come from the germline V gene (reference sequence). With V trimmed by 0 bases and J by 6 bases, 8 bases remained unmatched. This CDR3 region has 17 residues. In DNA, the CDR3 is TGTGCCAGCAGCCAAGATCGAAGGACTAGCGGGTCGGATACGCAGTATTTT. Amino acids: CASSQDRRTSGSDTQYF.

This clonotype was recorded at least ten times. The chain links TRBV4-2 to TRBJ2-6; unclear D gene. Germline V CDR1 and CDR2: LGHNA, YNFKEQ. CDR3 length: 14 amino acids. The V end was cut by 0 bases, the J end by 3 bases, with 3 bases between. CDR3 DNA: TGTGCCAGCAGCCAAGATGGTGGGGCCAACGTCCTGACTTTC. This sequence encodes CASSQDGGANVLTF.

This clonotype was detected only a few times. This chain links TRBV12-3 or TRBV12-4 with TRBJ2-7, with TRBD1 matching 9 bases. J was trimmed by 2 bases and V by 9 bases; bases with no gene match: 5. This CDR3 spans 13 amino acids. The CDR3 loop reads CASRTGEAYEQYF. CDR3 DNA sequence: TGTGCCAGTAGGACAGGGGAGGCCTACGAGCAGTACTTC.

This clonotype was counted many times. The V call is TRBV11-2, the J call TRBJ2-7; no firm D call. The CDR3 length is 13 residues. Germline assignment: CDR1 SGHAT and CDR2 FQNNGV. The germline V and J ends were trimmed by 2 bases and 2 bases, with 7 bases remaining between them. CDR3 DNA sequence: TGTGCCAGCAGCTTACCTGGGACCTACGAGCAGTACTTC. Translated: CASSLPGTYEQYF.

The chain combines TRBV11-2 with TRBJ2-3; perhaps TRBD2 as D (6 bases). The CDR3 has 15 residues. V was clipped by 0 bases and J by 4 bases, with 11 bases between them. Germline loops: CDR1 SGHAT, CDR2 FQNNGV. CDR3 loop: CASSLDRRGADTQYF. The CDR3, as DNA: TGTGCCAGCAGCTTAGACAGGAGGGGAGCAGATACGCAGTATTTT.

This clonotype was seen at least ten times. The CDR3 loop is CAISDPQGGTSVDLGTGELFF. CDR3 nucleotide sequence: TGTGCCATCAGTGATCCCCAGGGCGGGACTAGCGTCGACTTGGGCACCGGGGAGCTGTTTTTT. The genes are TRBV10-3 and TRBJ2-2; TRBD2 matches at 10 bases. The CDR3 runs to 21 residues. The trim removed 3 bases at V and 4 bases at J, leaving 20 bases unmatched. The germline CDR1 and CDR2 sequences are ENHRY and SYGVKD.

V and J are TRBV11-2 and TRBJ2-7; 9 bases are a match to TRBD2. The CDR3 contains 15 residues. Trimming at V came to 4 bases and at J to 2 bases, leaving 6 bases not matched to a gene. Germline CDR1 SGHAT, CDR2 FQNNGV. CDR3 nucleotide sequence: TGTGCCAGCAGCTCCGGGACTAGCAGAACCTACGAGCAGTACTTC. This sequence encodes CASSSGTSRTYEQYF.

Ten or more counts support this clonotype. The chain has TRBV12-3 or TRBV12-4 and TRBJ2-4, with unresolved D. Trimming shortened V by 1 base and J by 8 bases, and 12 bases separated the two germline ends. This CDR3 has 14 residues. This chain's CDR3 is CASSLGVVRDIQYF. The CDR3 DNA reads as TGTGCCAGCAGTTTAGGCGTGGTCCGGGACATTCAGTACTTC.

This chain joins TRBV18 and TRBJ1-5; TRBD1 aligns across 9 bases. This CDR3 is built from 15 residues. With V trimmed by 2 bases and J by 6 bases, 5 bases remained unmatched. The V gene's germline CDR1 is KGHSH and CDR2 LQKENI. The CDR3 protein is CASSPDTGGFQPQHF. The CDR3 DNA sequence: TGTGCCAGCTCACCAGATACAGGGGGCTTTCAGCCCCAGCATTTT.

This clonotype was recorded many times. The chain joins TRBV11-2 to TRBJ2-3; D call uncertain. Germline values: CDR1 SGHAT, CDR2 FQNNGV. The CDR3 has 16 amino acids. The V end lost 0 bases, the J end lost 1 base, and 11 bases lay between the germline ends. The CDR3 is CASSLDLSQGTDTQYF. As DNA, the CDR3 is TGTGCCAGCAGCTTAGATCTGTCCCAGGGCACAGATACGCAGTATTTT.

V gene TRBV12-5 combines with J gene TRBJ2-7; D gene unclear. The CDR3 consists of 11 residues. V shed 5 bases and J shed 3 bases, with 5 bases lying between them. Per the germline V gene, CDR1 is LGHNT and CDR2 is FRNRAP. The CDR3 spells CASGTNYEQYF. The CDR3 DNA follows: TGTGCTAGTGGTACCAACTACGAGCAGTACTTC.

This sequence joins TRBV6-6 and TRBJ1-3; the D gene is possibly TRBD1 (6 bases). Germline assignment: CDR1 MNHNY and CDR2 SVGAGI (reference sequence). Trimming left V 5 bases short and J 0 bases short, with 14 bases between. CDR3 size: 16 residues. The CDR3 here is CASSPLGGLSGNTIYF. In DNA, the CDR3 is TGTGCCAGCAGTCCCCTCGGGGGGCTCTCTGGAAACACCATATATTTT.

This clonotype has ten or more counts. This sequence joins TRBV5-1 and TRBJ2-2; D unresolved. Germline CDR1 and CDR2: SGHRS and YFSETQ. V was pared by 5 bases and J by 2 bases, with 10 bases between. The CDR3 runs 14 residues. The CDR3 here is CASSLTENTGELFF. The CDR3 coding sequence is TGCGCCAGCAGTCTAACGGAAAACACCGGGGAGCTGTTTTTT.

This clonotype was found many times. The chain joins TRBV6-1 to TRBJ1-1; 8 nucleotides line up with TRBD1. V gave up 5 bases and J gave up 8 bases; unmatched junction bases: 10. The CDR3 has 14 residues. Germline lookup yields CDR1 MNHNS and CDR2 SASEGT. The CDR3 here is CASSSVWTGTEAFF. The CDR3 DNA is TGTGCCAGCAGTTCTGTATGGACAGGGACCGAAGCTTTCTTT.

The CDR3: CSARDPGTSGPTDTQYF. CDR3 DNA sequence: TGCAGTGCTAGAGACCCGGGGACTAGCGGTCCCACAGATACGCAGTATTTT. The chain carries TRBV20-1 and TRBJ2-3, with 11 nucleotides matching TRBD2. CDR1 DFQATT and CDR2 SNEGSKA come from the germline V gene (reference sequence). There are 17 residues in the CDR3. With 0 bases clipped from V and 2 bases from J, the junction kept 7 bases outside the gene matches.

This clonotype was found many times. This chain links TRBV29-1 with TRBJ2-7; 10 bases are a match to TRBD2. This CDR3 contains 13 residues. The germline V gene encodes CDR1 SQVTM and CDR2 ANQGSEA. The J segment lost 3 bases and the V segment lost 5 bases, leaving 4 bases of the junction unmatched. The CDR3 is CSVWASGSYEQYF. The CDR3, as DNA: TGCAGCGTTTGGGCTAGCGGGAGCTACGAGCAGTACTTC.

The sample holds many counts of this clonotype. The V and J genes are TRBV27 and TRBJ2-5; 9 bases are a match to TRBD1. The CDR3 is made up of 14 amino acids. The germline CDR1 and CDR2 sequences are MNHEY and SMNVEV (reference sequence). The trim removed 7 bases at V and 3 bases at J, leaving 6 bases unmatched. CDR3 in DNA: TGTGCCAGCATGGACAGGGGACGGGAAGAGACCCAGTACTTC. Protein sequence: CASMDRGREETQYF.

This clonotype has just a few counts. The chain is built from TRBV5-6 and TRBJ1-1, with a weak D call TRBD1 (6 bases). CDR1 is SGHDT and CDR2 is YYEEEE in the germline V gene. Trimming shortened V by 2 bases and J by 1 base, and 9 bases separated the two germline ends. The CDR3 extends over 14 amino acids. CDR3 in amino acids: CASSFRQENTEAFF. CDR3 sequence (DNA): TGTGCCAGCAGCTTTCGACAGGAGAACACTGAAGCTTTCTTT.

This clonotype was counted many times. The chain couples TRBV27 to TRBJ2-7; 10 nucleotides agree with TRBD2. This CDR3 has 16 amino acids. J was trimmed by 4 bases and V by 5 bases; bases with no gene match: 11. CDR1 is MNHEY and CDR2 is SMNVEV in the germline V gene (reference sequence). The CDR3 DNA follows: TGTGCCAGCAGTGCCCTTTCGAGCGGGGGGGCTTACGAGCAGTACTTC. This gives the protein CASSALSSGGAYEQYF.

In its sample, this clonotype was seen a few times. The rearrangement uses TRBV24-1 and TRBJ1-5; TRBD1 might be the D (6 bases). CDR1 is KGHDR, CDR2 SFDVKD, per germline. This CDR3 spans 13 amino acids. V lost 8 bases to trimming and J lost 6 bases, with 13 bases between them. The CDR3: CATNPGGSQPQHF. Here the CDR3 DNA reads TGTGCCACCAACCCCGGGGGCAGTCAGCCCCAGCATTTT.

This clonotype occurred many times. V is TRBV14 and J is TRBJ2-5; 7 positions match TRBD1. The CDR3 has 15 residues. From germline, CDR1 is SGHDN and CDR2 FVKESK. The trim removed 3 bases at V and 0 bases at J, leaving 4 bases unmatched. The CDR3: CASSQADRDQETQYF. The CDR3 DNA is TGTGCCAGCAGCCAGGCCGACAGGGACCAAGAGACCCAGTACTTC.